Shown below are 2 T cell receptor beta chains from a single sample sequenced in a study of T cell responses to AZD1222 COVID-19 vaccine. Clones were sequenced by immunoSEQ multiplex PCR, and TCRdb holds only the in-frame ones, with some missing. The sample holds 150,000 to 200,000 clones; roughly 92% are singletons and the top ten take about 10%. The material was peripheral blood, obtained on day 0 of AZD1222 vaccination. The receptors come from an adult in good health.

The chain has TRBV5-1 and TRBJ2-5; 15 bases map to TRBD2. Germline V gene lookup returns CDR1 SGHRS and CDR2 YFSETQ. With 6 bases clipped from V and 5 bases from J, the junction kept 11 bases outside the gene matches. The CDR3 is 17 residues long. Here the CDR3 DNA reads TGCGCCAGCAAAATCATCGGGACTAGCGGGAGGAGGGAGACCCAGTACTTC. Protein: CASKIIGTSGRRETQYF.

J is TRBJ2-3 and V is TRBV18; 9 positions agree with TRBD2. The CDR3 runs 14 residues. V dropped 1 base and J dropped 5; count of bases not matched to a gene: 1. Per the germline V gene, CDR1 is KGHSH and CDR2 is LQKENI. The CDR3 is CASSPRLAEDTQYF. CDR3 DNA sequence: TGTGCCAGCTCACCACGACTAGCGGAAGATACGCAGTATTTT.